This T cell receptor (beta chain) stems from a study of T cells in Graves' hyperthyroidism and ophthalmopathy. TCR beta CDR3 regions were amplified from RNA. A first-round RT-PCR of the TCR CDR3 used the HTBI primer set. TCRdb analysed the multiplex PCR reads with MiXCR anew, one entry per CDR3 protein. The data show 130,000 to 150,000 distinct CDR3 sequences, less than 25% seen once. Orbital computed tomography and thyroid ultrasound, together with serum TRAb and thyroxine and clinical symptoms, were used for diagnoses. At least ten counts were recorded for this clonotype. V was cut by 2 bases and J by 6 bases, with 14 bases left in between. This CDR3 has 15 residues. Germline CDR1 reads MDHEN; CDR2 reads SYDVKM.

The J gene is TRBJ1-5, the V gene TRBV28, with no clear D. Sample: blood. The sequence derives from a woman between 45 and 65 years old with Graves' hyperthyroidism that later progressed to Graves' ophthalmopathy. CDR3 in amino acids: CASSLNSGTGQPQHF. CDR3 bases: TGTGCCAGCAGTTTAAATTCGGGAACCGGTCAGCCCCAGCATTTT.